The rows below give T cell receptor beta chains drawn from one sample of a study of molecular identifiers for immune sequencing clone quantification. TCRdb itself ran the PCR reads through MiXCR, one entry per CDR3 protein. The profile shows around 460,000 distinct CDR3 sequences, about 21% of them singletons. The sequenced material came from naive CD8+ T cells from blood, with Jurkat cell RNA spiked in. The receptors were sampled from a human donor in good health. Some libraries in this study had Jurkat cell RNA spiked in. The CDR3 runs from the conserved cysteine through the conserved F or W. The D gene is left open where the match is weak. Rows give clone size only sometimes, using once, few, many, or a class for an expanded clone.

J | D | size | V | DNA | CDR3
TRBJ2-6 | . | . | TRBV19 | TGTGCCAGTAGTATAGCTAGTGTTGACGTCCTGACTTTC | CASSIASVDVLTF
TRBJ1-1 | TRBD1 | many | TRBV3-1 | TGTGCCAGCAGACTGACCGCGCCTTTGGGACAGGGGTTGAACACTGAAGCTTTCTTT | CASRLTAPLGQGLNTEAFF
TRBJ2-3 | . | few | TRBV12-3/TRBV12-4 | TGTGCCAGCAGTCCGCCGACTCCCCCAGATACGCAGTATTTT | CASSPPTPPDTQYF
TRBJ2-7 | TRBD2 | . | TRBV19 | TGTGCCAGTAGTATTTCCACCCGCTCCGGGACTAGCTCCTACGAGCAGTACTTC | CASSISTRSGTSSYEQYF
TRBJ2-5 | TRBD1 | few | TRBV6-5 | TGTGCCAGCAGTTACCCTTCGGACAGGGGACAAGAGACCCAGTACTTC | CASSYPSDRGQETQYF
TRBJ2-1 | TRBD2 | few | TRBV7-7 | TGTGCTAGCAGCCACCAGGCGGTACTAGCGGGTTACAATGAGCAGTTCTTC | CASSHQAVLAGYNEQFF
TRBJ2-2 | . | many | TRBV12-3/TRBV12-4 | TGTGCCAGCAGCTCCCTGGAGCTGTTTTTT | CASSSLELFF
TRBJ1-1 | . | many | TRBV7-9 | TGTGCCAGCAGCTTATATGATAGTGGGGGAGGTTCGAACACTGAAGCTTTCTTT | CASSLYDSGGGSNTEAFF
TRBJ2-7 | TRBD1 | many | TRBV4-3 | TGCGCCAGCAGCCAAGAGACAGGGCGGTCCTACGAGCAGTACTTC | CASSQETGRSYEQYF
TRBJ1-4 | . | . | TRBV7-6 | TGTGCCAGCAGCGACATAAGGAACATCTCTAATGAAAAACTGTTTTTT | CASSDIRNISNEKLFF
TRBJ2-7 | . | . | TRBV19 | TGTGCCAGTAGTCCGGGACGTACGACCTACGAGCAGTACTTC | CASSPGRTTYEQYF
TRBJ2-5 | TRBD2 | many | TRBV7-9 | TGTGCCAGCAGCACCTACTTTAGGCGGGGGGGCCAAGAGACCCAGTACTTC | CASSTYFRRGGQETQYF
TRBJ2-5 | TRBD2 | few | TRBV2 | TGTGCCAGCACCCAAGCGGCTAGCGGACAAGAGACCCAGTACTTC | CASTQAASGQETQYF
TRBJ2-7 | . | many | TRBV20-1 | TGCAGTGCTACTATGACGGGATTTACGACCTACGAGCAGTACTTC | CSATMTGFTTYEQYF
TRBJ1-5 | . | . | TRBV19 | TGTGCCAGTAGTATAGATGGGGGGTATCAGCCCCAGCATTTT | CASSIDGGYQPQHF
TRBJ2-2 | TRBD1 | few | TRBV19 | TGTGCCAGTAGTATTGGATCCGGGACAGGGCACGGGGAGCTGTTTTTT | CASSIGSGTGHGELFF
TRBJ1-1 | . | many | TRBV7-6 | TGTGCCAGCAGCTTAGCAAGGGACGCAAACACTGAAGCTTTCTTT | CASSLARDANTEAFF
TRBJ2-7 | . | many | TRBV13 | TGTGCCAGCAGCCCGTGGGACTCGGCAAACTACGAGCAGTACTTC | CASSPWDSANYEQYF
TRBJ2-2 | TRBD2 | few | TRBV9 | TGTGCCAGCAGCGCCGAGGGACTAGCGGGGGGCGGAAGCACCGGGGAGCTGTTTTTT | CASSAEGLAGGGSTGELFF
TRBJ2-4 | . | . | TRBV5-1 | TGCGCCAGCGGCTTGGATGGCTACAGGGCCAAAAACATTCAGTACTTC | CASGLDGYRAKNIQYF
TRBJ2-5 | TRBD2 | many | TRBV6-6 | TGTGCCAGCAGTTACACTAGCGGGGAGACCCAGTACTTC | CASSYTSGETQYF
TRBJ2-5 | . | . | TRBV9 | TGTGCCAGCAGCCCCTGGGCGTCGAGCACATCTCAAGAGACCCAGTACTTC | CASSPWASSTSQETQYF
TRBJ2-7 | . | once | TRBV29-1 | TGCAGCGTTGATTTCGTCGGGACCTACGGGCAGTACTTC | CSVDFVGTYGQYF
TRBJ1-6 | . | few | TRBV20-1 | TGCAGTGCTTGTGCCCGGGGCATTGATTCACCCCTCCACTTT | CSACARGIDSPLHF
TRBJ2-7 | . | many | TRBV20-1 | TGCAGTGCGGTTCCCGAATCCGAGCAGTACTTC | CSAVPESEQYF
TRBJ1-1 | TRBD1 | many | TRBV27 | TGTGCCAGCAGTACGACAGGGGGCTTGAAAGCTTTCTTT | CASSTTGGLKAFF
TRBJ1-2 | . | . | TRBV30 | TGTGCCTGGAGTGTACGGGGGGAAGATTTTAGCTATGGCTACACCTTC | CAWSVRGEDFSYGYTF
TRBJ2-1 | TRBD2 | . | TRBV4-1 | TGCGCCAGCAGCCAATCTGTGACTAGCGGAGCTTACAATGAGCAGTTCTTC | CASSQSVTSGAYNEQFF
TRBJ2-5 | TRBD2 | many | TRBV5-1 | TGCGCCAGCAGCTTGACTAGCGGGGGCCAAGAGACCCAGTACTTC | CASSLTSGGQETQYF
TRBJ1-2 | . | many | TRBV20-1 | TGCAGTGCTAGAGTTTTGGGGGTTTCAACGTATGGCTACACCTTC | CSARVLGVSTYGYTF
TRBJ1-5 | . | few | TRBV9 | TGTGCCAGCAGCATGGGGGGGAGCAATCAGCCCCAGCATTTT | CASSMGGSNQPQHF
TRBJ2-7 | TRBD2 | . | TRBV2 | TGTGCCAGCAGTGACTCGGGGGACTACGAGCTGTACTTC | CASSDSGDYELYF
TRBJ2-7 | . | many | TRBV7-9 | TGTGCCAGCAGCTTAGGGGCTAGCGTGCACGAGCAGTACTTC | CASSLGASVHEQYF
TRBJ2-7 | TRBD1 | . | TRBV13 | TGTGCCAGCAGCTTAGAGGGACAGGGGGCTAGGGAGCAGTACTTC | CASSLEGQGAREQYF
TRBJ2-3 | TRBD1 | many | TRBV4-1 | TGCGCCAGCAGCCGAGGGACAGGGGTGACAGATACGCAGTATTTT | CASSRGTGVTDTQYF
TRBJ2-1 | . | many | TRBV6-2/TRBV6-3 | TGTGCCAGCGTCCGGGGCTCGGGGAATGAGCAGTTCTTC | CASVRGSGNEQFF
TRBJ2-7 | . | . | TRBV7-2 | TGTGCCAGCAGCTCCCTGACAGGCAAGAGCTCCTACGAGCAGTACTTC | CASSSLTGKSSYEQYF
TRBJ2-1 | TRBD1 | . | TRBV27 | TGTGCCGGCAGTTTATATGCAGGGGGCGGCGATGAGCAGTTCTTC | CAGSLYAGGGDEQFF
TRBJ2-2 | . | . | TRBV7-6 | TGTGCCAGCAGCGTACCCCGGGGTGGCGACACCGGGGAGCTGTTTTTT | CASSVPRGGDTGELFF
TRBJ1-1 | TRBD1 | . | TRBV19 | TGTGCCAGTACCATCTCCTGGACAGGGGGCACTGAAGCTTTCTTT | CASTISWTGGTEAFF
TRBJ1-2 | TRBD1 | many | TRBV12-3/TRBV12-4 | TGTGCCAGCAGCCCGGGACAGCTGAACTATGGCTACACCTTC | CASSPGQLNYGYTF
TRBJ1-1 | . | . | TRBV27 | TGTGCCAGCAGTCCCCAGACAGGAGGTATGAACACTGAAGCTTTCTTT | CASSPQTGGMNTEAFF